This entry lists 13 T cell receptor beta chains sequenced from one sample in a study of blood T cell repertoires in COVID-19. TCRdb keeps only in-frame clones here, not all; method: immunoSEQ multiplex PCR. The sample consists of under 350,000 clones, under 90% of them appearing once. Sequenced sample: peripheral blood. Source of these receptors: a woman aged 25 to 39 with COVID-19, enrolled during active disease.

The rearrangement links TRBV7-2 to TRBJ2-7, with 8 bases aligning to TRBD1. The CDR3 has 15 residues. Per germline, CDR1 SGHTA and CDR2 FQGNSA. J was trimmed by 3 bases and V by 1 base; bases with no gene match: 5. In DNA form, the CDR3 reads TGTGCCAGCAGCTTAGTTGGGACAGGACTCTACGAGCAGTACTTC. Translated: CASSLVGTGLYEQYF.

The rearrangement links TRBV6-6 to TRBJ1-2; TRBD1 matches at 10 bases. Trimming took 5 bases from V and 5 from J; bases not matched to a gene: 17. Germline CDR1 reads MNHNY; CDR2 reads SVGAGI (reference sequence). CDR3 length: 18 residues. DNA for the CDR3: TGTGCCAGCAGTCTCCGGGCGCTCTATCCGGGACAGGGGTATGGCTACACCTTC. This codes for CASSLRALYPGQGYGYTF.

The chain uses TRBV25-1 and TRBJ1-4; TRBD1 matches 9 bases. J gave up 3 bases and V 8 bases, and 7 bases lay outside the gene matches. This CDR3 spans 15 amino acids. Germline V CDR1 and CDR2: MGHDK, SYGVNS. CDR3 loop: CASGHRGLANEKLFF. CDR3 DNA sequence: TGTGCCAGCGGCCACAGGGGGCTGGCTAATGAAAAACTGTTTTTT.

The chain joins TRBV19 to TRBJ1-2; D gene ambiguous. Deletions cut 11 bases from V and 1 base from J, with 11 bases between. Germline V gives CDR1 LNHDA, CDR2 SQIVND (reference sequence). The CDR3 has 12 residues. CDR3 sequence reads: CAVGSGNYGYTF. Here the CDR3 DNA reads TGTGCCGTGGGTAGCGGTAACTATGGCTACACCTTC.

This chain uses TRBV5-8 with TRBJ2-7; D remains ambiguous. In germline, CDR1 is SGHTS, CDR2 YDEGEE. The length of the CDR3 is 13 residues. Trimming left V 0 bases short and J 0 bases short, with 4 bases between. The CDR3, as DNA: TGTGCCAGCAGCTTGGCTAGCTCCTACGAGCAGTACTTC. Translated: CASSLASSYEQYF.

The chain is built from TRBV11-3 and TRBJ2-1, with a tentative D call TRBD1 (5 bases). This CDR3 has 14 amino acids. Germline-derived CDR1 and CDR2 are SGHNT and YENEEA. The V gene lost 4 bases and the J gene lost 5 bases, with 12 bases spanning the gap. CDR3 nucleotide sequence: TGTGCCAGCAGCTCCCGAACAGGAGACAATGAGCAGTTCTTC. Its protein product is CASSSRTGDNEQFF.

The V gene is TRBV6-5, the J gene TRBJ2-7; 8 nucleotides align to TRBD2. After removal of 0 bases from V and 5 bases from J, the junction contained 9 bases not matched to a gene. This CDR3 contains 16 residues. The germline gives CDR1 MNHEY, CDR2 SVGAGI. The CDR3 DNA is TGTGCCAGCAGTTACTCGATCGGGGGGGGGCCAGACGAGCAGTACTTC. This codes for CASSYSIGGGPDEQYF.

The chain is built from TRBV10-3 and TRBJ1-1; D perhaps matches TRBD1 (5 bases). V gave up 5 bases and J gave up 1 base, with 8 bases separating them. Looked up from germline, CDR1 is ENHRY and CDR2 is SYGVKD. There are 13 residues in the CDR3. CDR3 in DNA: TGTGCCATCAGTCCTACAGGGAACACTGAAGCTTTCTTT. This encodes CAISPTGNTEAFF.

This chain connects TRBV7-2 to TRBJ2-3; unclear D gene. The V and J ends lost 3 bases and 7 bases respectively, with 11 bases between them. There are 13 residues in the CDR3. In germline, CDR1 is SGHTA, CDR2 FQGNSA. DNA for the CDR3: TGTGCCAGCAGCTTCGAACGAGTAAATACGCAGTATTTT. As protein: CASSFERVNTQYF.

This chain's CDR3 is CASSRRTDREDGELFF. The CDR3 coding sequence is TGCGCCAGCAGTCGACGGACCGACAGGGAGGACGGGGAGCTGTTTTTT. V is TRBV23-1 and J is TRBJ2-2; tentatively, D is TRBD1 (7 bases). TRBV23-1 is labeled an ORF, and its function is uncertain. The CDR3 runs to 16 residues. Trimming pared 4 bases from V and 7 bases from J, leaving 19 bases between.

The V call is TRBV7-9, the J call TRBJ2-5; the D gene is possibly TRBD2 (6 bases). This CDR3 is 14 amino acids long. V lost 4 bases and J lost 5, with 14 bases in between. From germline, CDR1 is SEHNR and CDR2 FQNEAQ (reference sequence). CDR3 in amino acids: CASSSNGGGETQYF. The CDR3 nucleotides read TGTGCCAGCAGCTCGAATGGGGGAGGCGAGACCCAGTACTTC.

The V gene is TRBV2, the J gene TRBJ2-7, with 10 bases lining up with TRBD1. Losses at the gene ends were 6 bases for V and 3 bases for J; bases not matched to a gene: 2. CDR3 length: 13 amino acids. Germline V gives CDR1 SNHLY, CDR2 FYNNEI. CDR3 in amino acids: CASSGQGDYEQYV. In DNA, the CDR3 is TGTGCCAGCAGCGGACAGGGGGACTACGAGCAGTACGTC.

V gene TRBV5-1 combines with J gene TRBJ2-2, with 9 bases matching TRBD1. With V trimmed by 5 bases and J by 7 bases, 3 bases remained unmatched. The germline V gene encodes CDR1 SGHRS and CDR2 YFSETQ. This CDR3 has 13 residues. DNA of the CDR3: TGCGCCAGCAGTTACAGGGGGCACGGGGAGCTGTTTTTT. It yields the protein CASSYRGHGELFF.